The present entry profiles one TCR beta chain with its context. What it binds is not known. CDR1 is SGHAT, CDR2 FQNNGV, per germline. After removal of 5 bases from V and 0 bases from J, the junction contained 9 bases not matched to a gene. This CDR3 is built from 18 residues. Sample-barcoded 5' priming and a J-beta primer mix drove a second PCR of roughly 6 to 12 cycles. Each CDR3 protein gets one entry after TCRdb re-called the 5' RACE reads with MiXCR. The data contain around 690,000 distinct CDR3 sequences, under 70% of them singletons. The record originates from a study of blood T cells in healthy people across ages. Study overall: Capture by template switching was about one barcoded beta molecule per two T cells.

The donors, healthy Caucasians from Russia, were aged about 6 to 90. Whenever a sample was processed, at least 6 million PBMCs were isolated. The study's findings and limits: Older age coincided with a roughly linear decline in TCR beta diversity per million T cells.

The sample comprised blood. This sequence originates from a man in his 60s in good health. The chain has TRBV11-2 and TRBJ2-3, with 12 nucleotides matching TRBD2. CDR3 region: CASSVRTSGVASTDTQYF. The DNA for the CDR3 is TGTGCCAGCAGCGTACGGACTAGCGGGGTGGCTAGCACAGATACGCAGTATTTT.